This T cell receptor beta chain was observed in a study of T cells after yellow fever vaccination. Study-level findings and limits: When the response was secondary, it was weaker but reached its peak faster, day 5 versus 15. Subsequent to the booster, the majority of primary-vaccination clones reappeared (approximately 95% CD4, about 90% CD8). Almost no vaccine-responding clonotypes were detectable in day 0 sorted memory subsets. Just a small share of clonotypes turned up in the CD4 compartment as well as the CD8 compartment.

TCRdb reprocessed the 5' RACE reads via MiXCR and lists one record per CDR3 protein. Altogether approximately 31,000 distinct CDR3 sequences are present, 10% being singletons, with the ten largest covering 12%. This CDR3 comprises 16 residues. Germline trimming cut 6 bases from V and 0 bases from J; bases unmatched to any gene: 3. Germline loops: CDR1 SGHTA, CDR2 FQGNSA. The sample holds many counts of this clonotype. The clonotype comes from a man between 18 and 35 years old who received the YFV17D yellow fever vaccine. V and J are TRBV7-2 and TRBJ2-3; 13 bases agree with TRBD2. The sequencing used PBMCs, either bulk or a sorted T-cell subset (CD4+, CD8+, memory, or dextramer-sorted; not recorded which), collected less than 16 days after the first yellow fever vaccination. The CDR3: CASRGLAGTSTDTQYF. As DNA, the CDR3 is TGTGCCAGCAGGGGACTAGCGGGGACTAGCACAGATACGCAGTATTTT.